The 2 T cell receptor beta chains reported below all come from one sample, sequenced in a study of T-cell memory formation after mild COVID-19. TCRdb called the 5' RACE reads again in MiXCR, with one record for every CDR3 protein. This sample has roughly 120,000 distinct CDR3 sequences, with approximately 15% found just once. Sequencing was performed on PBMCs or a T cell subset sorted from them (not recorded which). The receptors derive from an adult woman who had mild COVID-19 (a few samples of this study predate the infection). Cell type and time point are not known.

The chain uses TRBV10-3 and TRBJ2-5; 7 nucleotides line up with TRBD2. This CDR3 spans 18 amino acids. With 1 base clipped from V and 1 base from J, the junction kept 12 bases outside the gene matches. Germline CDR1 reads ENHRY; CDR2 reads SYGVKD. The CDR3 loop is CAISEFFSVGTIQETQYF. CDR3 coding DNA: TGTGCCATCAGTGAGTTTTTTTCGGTGGGGACTATCCAAGAGACCCAGTACTTC.

This clonotype was counted only a few times. The rearrangement joins TRBV20-1 to TRBJ2-5; possibly TRBD2 for D (7 bases). The CDR3 is 17 amino acids. V was clipped by 0 bases and J by 1 base, with 18 bases between them. Germline CDR1 is DFQATT and CDR2 is SNEGSKA (reference sequence). The CDR3 sequence is CSARDLLERGAQETQYF. DNA for the CDR3: TGCAGTGCTAGAGATCTTCTTGAACGGGGGGCCCAAGAGACCCAGTACTTC.